A single sample gave rise to the 25 T cell receptor beta chains below, sequenced in a study of shared clonotypes between healthy human individuals. Sequencing was performed with immunoSEQ multiplex PCR; in TCRdb, only in-frame clones are kept and a portion is missing. Here the sample spans over 400,000 clones, roughly 95% being singletons. Sequencing was done on a sample of naive CD4+ T cells sorted from blood. Subset defined: CD45RA+ positively selected. These receptors came from a woman aged 30 to 39 in good health.

The V and J genes are TRBV27 and TRBJ2-7; D unclear. CDR3 length equals 13 residues. Germline CDR1 and CDR2: MNHEY and SMNVEV (reference sequence). With 3 bases removed from V and 4 bases from J, the gap between germline ends came to 10 bases. This CDR3 reads CASSLAEPYEQYF. CDR3 in DNA: TGTGCCAGCAGTTTGGCGGAGCCTTACGAGCAGTACTTC.

The chain combines TRBV5-1 with TRBJ2-7; D is possibly TRBD2 (5 bases). The germline V gene has CDR1 SGHRS and CDR2 YFSETQ. V shed 4 bases and J shed 0 bases, with 14 bases lying between them. The CDR3 has 15 residues. The CDR3 reads CASSHAGGYSYEQYF. The CDR3 DNA reads TGCGCCAGCAGCCATGCGGGCGGGTACTCCTACGAGCAGTACTTC.

This clone has a handful of counts. The genes are TRBV28 and TRBJ1-2; D remains unclear. The germline gives CDR1 MDHEN, CDR2 SYDVKM. This CDR3 comprises 11 residues. V lost 3 bases, J lost 6 bases, and 5 bases lay in between. The CDR3: CASSFGHGYTF. CDR3 coding DNA: TGTGCCAGCAGTTTTGGGCATGGCTACACCTTC.

The chain joins TRBV5-4 to TRBJ2-7; D is possibly TRBD1 (6 bases). Germline V gene data show CDR1 as SGHNT and CDR2 as YYREEE (reference sequence). Trimming removed 4 bases at V and 2 bases at J, with 16 bases between. The CDR3 sequence is 15 residues long. As DNA, the CDR3 is TGTGCCAGCAGCCTCATCCGGGACAAAACCTACGAGCAGTACTTC. Translation gives CASSLIRDKTYEQYF.

The chain links TRBV6-5 to TRBJ2-1; 9 bases are a match to TRBD2. CDR1 and CDR2 from the germline V gene are MNHEY and SVGAGI. This CDR3 has 15 residues. Unmatched junction bases numbered 10, after V lost 6 bases and J lost 7 bases. The CDR3 sequence is CASSPRREGRNEQFF. CDR3 DNA sequence: TGTGCCAGCAGCCCCCGGCGGGAGGGGAGAAATGAGCAGTTCTTC.

A word on this clone: Other DNA sequences in this sample translate to the same CDR3. The chain employs TRBV28 and TRBJ2-7; D remains ambiguous. Germline lookup yields CDR1 MDHEN and CDR2 SYDVKM. This CDR3 has 12 amino acids. The V gene lost 5 bases and the J gene lost 3 bases, with 8 bases spanning the gap. The CDR3 nucleotides read TGTGCCAGCAGTCCGTGGAACTACGAGCAGTACTTC. It specifies CASSPWNYEQYF.

The chain is built from TRBV5-1 and TRBJ2-3; 11 positions agree with TRBD2. Germline CDR1 reads SGHRS; CDR2 reads YFSETQ. The CDR3 length is 18 residues. V gave up 1 base and J gave up 0 bases; unmatched junction bases: 7. The CDR3 DNA follows: TGCGCCAGCAGCTTGCCGGGACTAGCGGTAGCTAGCACAGATACGCAGTATTTT. This encodes CASSLPGLAVASTDTQYF. Full variable domain (missing parts from reference TRBV5-1 and TRBJ2-3): KAGVTQTPRYLIKTRGQQVTLSCSPISGHRSVSWYQQTPGQGLQFLFEYFSETQRNKGNFPGRFSGRQFSNSRSEMNVSTLELGDSALYLCASSLPGLAVASTDTQYFGPGTRLTVL.

The chain links TRBV5-1 to TRBJ2-5, with D possibly matching TRBD2 (6 bases). Germline V gene data show CDR1 as SGHRS and CDR2 as YFSETQ. V was clipped by 4 bases and J by 3 bases, with 7 bases between them. The CDR3 spans 12 residues. For the CDR3, the DNA is TGCGCCAGCAGCGGGGGGAAAGAGACCCAGTACTTC. It translates to CASSGGKETQYF.

This chain joins TRBV15 and TRBJ2-7, with 10 positions matching TRBD2. CDR1 LNHNV and CDR2 YYDKDF come from the germline V gene (reference sequence). Trimming took 1 base from V and 3 from J; bases not matched to a gene: 3. This CDR3 has 15 amino acids. The CDR3 DNA reads TGTGCCACCAGCAGAGGTCTAGCGGGGGTCTACGAGCAGTACTTC. Translated, it gives CATSRGLAGVYEQYF.

This clone was detected only once. This same CDR3 is encoded by further DNA sequences in the sample. The chain uses TRBV28 and TRBJ2-7; D uncertain. Germline CDR1 is MDHEN and CDR2 is SYDVKM. Trimming cost V 6 bases and J 3 bases, with 9 bases left between them. The CDR3 is made up of 12 amino acids. DNA of the CDR3: TGTGCCAGCAGCTCGGCCGGCTACGAGCAGTACTTC. Translated: CASSSAGYEQYF.

This clone is a singleton in its sample. The chain is built from TRBV5-5 and TRBJ2-3; D may be TRBD1 or TRBD2 (5 bases each). Germline V gene data show CDR1 as SGHKS and CDR2 as YYEKEE (reference sequence). The germline V and J ends were trimmed by 0 bases and 2 bases, with 13 bases remaining between them. This CDR3 spans 16 amino acids. CDR3 sequence: CASSLGSSGHTDTQYF. CDR3 nucleotides: TGTGCCAGCAGCTTGGGGTCCAGCGGACACACAGATACGCAGTATTTT.

The chain is built from TRBV28 and TRBJ2-7, with D perhaps assigned TRBD1 or TRBD2 (7 bases each). Germline CDR1 MDHEN, CDR2 SYDVKM. Trimming pared 4 bases from V and 3 bases from J, leaving 28 bases between. The CDR3 sequence is 19 residues long. The CDR3 sequence: CASSSARDSGTGRGYEQYF. CDR3 DNA: TGTGCCAGCAGTTCAGCACGGGACAGTGGAACAGGGAGGGGCTACGAGCAGTACTTC.

A remark on this clone: The sample holds other DNA sequences that translate to the same CDR3. V and J are TRBV7-9 and TRBJ2-3; the D is unclear. V lost 1 base to trimming and J lost 2 bases, with 4 bases between them. Germline lookup yields CDR1 SEHNR and CDR2 FQNEAQ (reference sequence). The CDR3 is 13 residues long. CDR3 region: CASSLGYTDTQYF. The CDR3 bases are TGTGCCAGCAGCTTAGGTTACACAGATACGCAGTATTTT.

The CDR3 protein is CATRGISYNEQFF. The CDR3 nucleotides are TGTGCCACTCGCGGGATTTCCTACAATGAGCAGTTCTTC. The genes are TRBV2 and TRBJ2-1; the D gene is possibly TRBD2 (6 bases). The CDR3 has 13 residues. Germline V CDR1 and CDR2: SNHLY, FYNNEI. V lost 10 bases and J lost 1, with 11 bases in between.

The V gene is TRBV14, the J gene TRBJ1-2; maybe TRBD1 (6 bases). This CDR3 contains 20 residues. Germline lookup yields CDR1 SGHDN and CDR2 FVKESK. Trimming took off 1 base at V and 4 bases at J, with 28 bases between the two ends. The CDR3 sequence is CASSQGTWQGRKILAYGYTF. CDR3 sequence (DNA): TGTGCCAGCAGCCAAGGCACTTGGCAGGGGCGGAAGATTCTAGCCTATGGCTACACCTTC.

J is TRBJ2-7 and V is TRBV30; D unclear. The V and J ends lost 8 bases and 3 bases respectively, with 20 bases between them. Germline CDR1 reads GTSNPN; CDR2 reads SVGIG (reference sequence). The CDR3 covers 14 residues. This chain's CDR3 is CARSLEGRFYEQYF. CDR3 nucleotide sequence: TGTGCCCGCTCTTTGGAAGGACGGTTCTACGAGCAGTACTTC.

The chain links TRBV5-1 to TRBJ2-7; 7 nucleotides align to TRBD2. Germline values: CDR1 SGHRS, CDR2 YFSETQ. The CDR3 has 15 residues. The J segment lost 5 bases and the V segment lost 4 bases, leaving 12 bases of the junction unmatched. The CDR3 nucleotides read TGCGCCAGCAGCATGGTCGGACTAGAGTGGCACGAGCAGTACTTC. Translated, it gives CASSMVGLEWHEQYF.

The chain joins TRBV9 to TRBJ2-5, with 7 bases matching TRBD2. CDR3 length: 15 residues. V was pared by 2 bases and J by 1 base, with 5 bases of the junction left unmatched. From germline, CDR1 is SGDLS and CDR2 YYNGEE. The chain's CDR3 is CASSVGRTSQETQYF. The CDR3 nucleotides are TGTGCCAGCAGCGTCGGGAGGACCAGCCAAGAGACCCAGTACTTC. Full variable domain (missing parts from reference TRBV9 and TRBJ2-5): DSGVTQTPKHLITATGQRVTLRCSPRSGDLSVYWYQQSLDQGLQFLIQYYNGEERAKGNILERFSAQQFPDLHSELNLSSLELGDSALYFCASSVGRTSQETQYFGPGTRLLVL.

This chain connects TRBV13 to TRBJ1-2; possibly TRBD1 for D (6 bases). CDR1 and CDR2 (germline): PRHDT, FYEKMQ (reference sequence). The CDR3 consists of 15 residues. Trimming cost V 2 bases and J 2 bases, with 12 bases left between them. CDR3 amino acids: CASSLFGQQNYGYTF. CDR3 nucleotide sequence: TGTGCCAGCAGCTTATTCGGACAGCAAAACTATGGCTACACCTTC.

The chain links TRBV5-1 to TRBJ2-1; possibly TRBD2 for D (5 bases). CDR3 size: 17 residues. V lost 1 base and J lost 4, with 18 bases in between. Germline CDR1 and CDR2: SGHRS and YFSETQ. CDR3 DNA sequence: TGCGCCAGCAGCTTGTTAAGTTCCTGGACTTCATACAATGAGCAGTTCTTC. It encodes CASSLLSSWTSYNEQFF.

This chain uses TRBV5-8 with TRBJ2-7; D perhaps matches TRBD1 (6 bases). The germline V gene encodes CDR1 SGHTS and CDR2 YDEGEE. CDR3 length equals 14 residues. Trimming removed 4 bases at V and 5 bases at J, with 16 bases between. This CDR3 is CASSRGHRSDEQYF. The DNA of the CDR3 is TGTGCCAGCAGCCGGGGACATAGGTCCGACGAGCAGTACTTC.

Concerning this clone itself: This sample includes further DNA sequences coding for the same CDR3. The CDR3 DNA follows: TGTGCCAGCAGCTTGCGGCTAGCGGGAGTCACAGATACGCAGTATTTT. It yields the protein CASSLRLAGVTDTQYF. The gene calls are TRBV7-2 and TRBJ2-3; 10 bases match TRBD2. The J segment lost 2 bases and the V segment lost 3 bases, leaving 5 bases of the junction unmatched. Germline values: CDR1 SGHTA, CDR2 FQGNSA. The length of the CDR3 is 16 residues.

This clone was observed a single time. This rearrangement joins TRBV6-5 to TRBJ1-1; 8 nucleotides align to TRBD1. Germline V gene sequence: CDR1 MNHEY, CDR2 SVGAGI. This CDR3 comprises 15 residues. V shed 7 bases and J 4 bases; nucleotides not matched to a gene: 11. CDR3 coding DNA: TGTGCCAGCACTCCGGACAGGGCACTCATCACTGAAGCTTTCTTT. Its protein is CASTPDRALITEAFF.

This clone was seen a single time. V gene TRBV2 combines with J gene TRBJ2-3, with 12 bases lining up with TRBD2. This CDR3 is 14 amino acids long. Trimming removed 7 bases from V and 14 bases from J; junction bases left unmatched: 13. CDR1 SNHLY and CDR2 FYNNEI come from the germline V gene. The CDR3 is CASTPGATSGGGYF. The CDR3 DNA follows: TGTGCCAGCACTCCTGGGGCGACTAGCGGGGGAGGGTATTTT.

This chain joins TRBV5-6 and TRBJ2-5; 7 bases agree with TRBD1. The end of the DNA is better explained by TRBJ2-7, so the J call may be wrong. The CDR3 length is 12 residues. Germline V gene sequence: CDR1 SGHDT, CDR2 YYEEEE. For the CDR3, the DNA is TGTGCCAGCAGCCCTGGGACAGACGAGCAGTACTTC. Protein: CASSPGTDEQYF.